Below are 13 T cell receptor delta chains sequenced from a single sample in a study of gamma-delta chains in newborns, infants, children. TCRdb processed the reads again with the CATT caller. The data hold 7,500 to 10,000 delta-chain clones, with roughly 1.5% observed a single time. Material for sequencing was blood. Receptor source: a child who was a newborn, infant or young child, either healthy, febrile or measles-vaccinated (not recorded which).

This clone was counted at least ten times. CDR3: CALGENIPVGVTDKLIF. The DNA for the CDR3 is TGTGCTCTTGGGGAAAACATACCAGTGGGGGTCACCGATAAACTCATCTTT. The genes are TRDV1 and TRDJ1; D might be TRDD3 (6 bases). This CDR3 has 17 amino acids. Germline V gene lookup returns CDR1 TSWWSYY and CDR2 QGS. V lost 2 bases, J lost 1 base, and 17 bases lay in between.

Concerning this clone: The TCRdb record carries a much larger clone's protein, which differs from this DNA's translation at residue 12; a read error is the likely cause, and the protein listed here is the DNA translation. The gene calls are TRDV1 and TRDJ1, with unresolved D. The CDR3 extends over 14 amino acids. The germline V gene has CDR1 TSWWSYY and CDR2 QGS. CDR3: CALGEPINTDKPIF. The CDR3 DNA reads as TGTGCTCTTGGGGAGCCTATAAACACCGATAAACCCATCTTT.

As for this clone: Different DNA sequences within this sample yield the same CDR3. The chain employs TRDV1 and TRDJ1; TRDD3 is a possible D gene (6 bases). The CDR3 length is 17 residues. The germline V gene has CDR1 TSWWSYY and CDR2 QGS. V lost 3 bases and J 0 bases, leaving 17 bases between the germline ends. Here the CDR3 DNA reads TGTGCTCTTGGGGAGCTGCCGGGGGAGGTATACACCGATAAACTCATCTTT. This translates into CALGELPGEVYTDKLIF.

This clone is medium-sized (0.01 to 0.1%). The V and J genes are TRDV1 and TRDJ1; TRDD3 aligns across 13 bases. Germline V lookup: CDR1 TSWWSYY, CDR2 QGS. V gave up 5 bases and J gave up 3 bases; unmatched junction bases: 6. CDR3 length: 16 residues. CDR3 nucleotide sequence: TGTGCTCTTGGGCGGCTACTGGGGGATACGTCCGATAAACTCATCTTT. Translated, it gives CALGRLLGDTSDKLIF.

This chain connects TRDV1 to TRDJ2, with TRDD3 matching over 8 bases. After removal of 3 bases from V and 9 bases from J, the junction contained 24 bases not matched to a gene. There are 20 residues in the CDR3. Germline-derived CDR1 and CDR2 are TSWWSYY and QGS. CDR3 nucleotides: TGTGCTCTTGGGGACGCCCATGGCCTACCTGGGGGAGAGGGGGTCTCACAACTCTTCTTT. Translation: CALGDAHGLPGGEGVSQLFF.

Concerning this clone itself: The amino acid sequence in TCRdb belongs to a much larger clone and departs from this DNA's translation at residue 5, likely a sequencing read error; the sequence shown is translated from the DNA. This chain joins TRDV2 and TRDJ3; 9 bases are a match to TRDD3. J gave up 1 base and V 3 bases, and 6 bases lay outside the gene matches. The germline gives CDR1 GEAIGNYY, CDR2 EKD. This CDR3 contains 18 residues. The CDR3 region is CACDAVGDISWDTRQMFF. CDR3 sequence (DNA): TGTGCCTGTGACGCCGTGGGGGATATTTCCTGGGACACCCGACAGATGTTTTTC.

A note on this clone: The protein given by TCRdb reflects a much larger clone and differs at residue 6 from this DNA's translation, likely from a read error; the protein shown is the DNA's translation. The gene calls are TRDV1 and TRDJ1; the match to TRDD2 covers 7 bases. The CDR3 loop spans 18 amino acids. The germline gives CDR1 TSWWSYY, CDR2 QGS. The ends lost 4 bases at V and 0 bases at J; junction bases unmatched: 14. The CDR3 sequence: CALGGSIPTLSYTDKLIF. In nucleotides, the CDR3 is TGTGCTCTTGGGGGTAGCATTCCTACCCTTTCGTACACCGATAAACTCATCTTT.

In this sample, this clone turned up a few times. The chain links TRDV3 to TRDJ1, with D perhaps TRDD2 (7 bases). Germline V gene sequence: CDR1 TVYSNPD, CDR2 GDNSRS (reference sequence). The V end lost 4 bases, the J end lost 0 bases, and 27 bases lay between the germline ends. The CDR3 totals 18 residues. Written as DNA, the CDR3 is TGTGCCTCCCTGATTCCTACTCCAGGGGATTTGTACACCGATAAACTCATCTTT. Translation gives CASLIPTPGDLYTDKLIF.

As concerns this clone: A read error may account for a junction end that differs from germline. The chain uses TRDV1 and TRDJ2, with D possibly being TRDD3 (7 bases). This CDR3 has 21 amino acids. The germline V gene encodes CDR1 TSWWSYY and CDR2 QGS. This chain's CDR3 is CALWERSSSLGVLLGTAQLFF. DNA for the CDR3: TGTGCTCTTTGGGAACGGTCTTCCTCCCTGGGGGTCCTTCTTGGGACAGCACAACTCTTCTTT.

This clone ranks as medium-sized (0.01 to 0.1%). The V and J genes are TRDV1 and TRDJ1; D may be TRDD2 or TRDD3 (7 bases each). Germline loops: CDR1 TSWWSYY, CDR2 QGS. The V end lost 2 bases, the J end lost 8 bases, and 30 bases lay between the germline ends. The CDR3 is made up of 19 amino acids. In DNA form, the CDR3 reads TGTGCTCTTGGGGAAAGATTCCTACCGTCTACCCCACTACTGGGGAAACTCATCTTT. Translated, it gives CALGERFLPSTPLLGKLIF.

About this clone itself: The TCRdb record carries a much larger clone's protein, which differs from this DNA's translation at residue 10; a read error is the likely cause, and the protein listed here is the DNA translation. The chain has TRDV2 and TRDJ1, with D tentatively TRDD3 (6 bases). Germline-derived CDR1 and CDR2 are GEAIGNYY and EKD. Trimming removed 1 base at V and 4 bases at J, with 15 bases between. This CDR3 has 15 residues. The CDR3 reads CACDTGGGIIDKLIF. CDR3 DNA sequence: TGTGCCTGTGACACGGGGGGGGGAATCATCGATAAACTCATCTTT.

This clone was observed a handful of times. The TCRdb record carries a much larger clone's protein, which differs from this DNA's translation at residue 11; a read error is the likely cause, and the protein listed here is the DNA translation. V is TRDV2 and J is TRDJ1, with 12 positions matching TRDD3. CDR1 and CDR2 (germline): GEAIGNYY, EKD. The CDR3 totals 15 residues. The ends lost 6 bases at V and 7 bases at J; junction bases unmatched: 11. This CDR3 is CACNPTGGYNAKLIF. CDR3 bases: TGTGCCTGTAATCCTACTGGGGGATACAACGCTAAACTCATCTTT.

This clone was seen a handful of times. No DNA is shown, since the ends of the CDR3 on it are uncertain; the CDR3 is the one TCRdb lists. The chain has TRAV29/DV5 and TRDJ1; TRDD3, the table's D call, was not compared with the DNA. The V gene's germline CDR1 is NSMFDY and CDR2 ISSIKDK. The CDR3 spans 25 amino acids, including both terminal residues. This CDR3 reads CSVLLCSKPKVPCWGIVRDTDKLIF.